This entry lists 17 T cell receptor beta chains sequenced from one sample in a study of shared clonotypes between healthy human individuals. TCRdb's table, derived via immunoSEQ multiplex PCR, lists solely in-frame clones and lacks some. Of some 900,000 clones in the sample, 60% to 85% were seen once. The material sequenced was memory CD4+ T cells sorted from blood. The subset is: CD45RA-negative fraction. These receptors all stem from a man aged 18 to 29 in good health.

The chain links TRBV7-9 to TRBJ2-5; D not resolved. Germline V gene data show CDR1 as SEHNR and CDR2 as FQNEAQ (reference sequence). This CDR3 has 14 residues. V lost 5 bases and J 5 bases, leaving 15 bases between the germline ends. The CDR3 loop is CASSPDTFGETQYF. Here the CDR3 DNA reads TGTGCCAGCAGCCCTGACACGTTTGGTGAGACCCAGTACTTC.

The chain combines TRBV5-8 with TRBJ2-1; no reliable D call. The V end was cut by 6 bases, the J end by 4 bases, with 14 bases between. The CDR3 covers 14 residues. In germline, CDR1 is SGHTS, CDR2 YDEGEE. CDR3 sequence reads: CASISATSYNEQFF. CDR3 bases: TGTGCCAGCATATCAGCAACTTCTTACAATGAGCAGTTCTTC. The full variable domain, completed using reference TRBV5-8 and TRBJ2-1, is EAGVTQSPTHLIKTRGQQATLRCSPISGHTSVYWYQQALGLGLQFLLWYDEGEERNRGNFPPRFSGRQFPNYSSELNVNALELEDSALYLCASISATSYNEQFFGPGTRLTVL.

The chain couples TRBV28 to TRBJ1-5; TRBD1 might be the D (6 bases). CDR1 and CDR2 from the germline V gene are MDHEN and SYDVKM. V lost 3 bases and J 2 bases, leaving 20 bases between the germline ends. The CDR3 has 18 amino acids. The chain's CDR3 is CASSFRSRWGAGNQPQHF. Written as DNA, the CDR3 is TGTGCCAGCAGTTTCAGGTCCCGATGGGGGGCTGGCAATCAGCCCCAGCATTTT.

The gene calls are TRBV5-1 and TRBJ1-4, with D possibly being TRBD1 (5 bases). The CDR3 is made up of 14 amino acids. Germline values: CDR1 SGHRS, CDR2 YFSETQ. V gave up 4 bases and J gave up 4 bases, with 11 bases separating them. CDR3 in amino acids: CASSITGNNEKLFF. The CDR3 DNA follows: TGCGCCAGCAGCATCACAGGAAATAATGAAAAACTGTTTTTT.

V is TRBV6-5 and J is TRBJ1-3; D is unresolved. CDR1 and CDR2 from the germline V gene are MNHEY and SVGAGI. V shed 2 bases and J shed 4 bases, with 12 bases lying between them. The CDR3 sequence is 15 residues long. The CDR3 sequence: CASSYGRGSGNTIYF. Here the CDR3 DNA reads TGTGCCAGCAGTTACGGGAGAGGGTCAGGAAACACCATATATTTT.

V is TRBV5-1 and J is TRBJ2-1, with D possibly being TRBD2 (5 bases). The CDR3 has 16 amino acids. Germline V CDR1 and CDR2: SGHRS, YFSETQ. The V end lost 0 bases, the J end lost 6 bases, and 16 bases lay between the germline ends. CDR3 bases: TGCGCCAGCAGCTTGGATCCGGGATCTGCTCTCAATGAGCAGTTCTTC. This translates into CASSLDPGSALNEQFF.

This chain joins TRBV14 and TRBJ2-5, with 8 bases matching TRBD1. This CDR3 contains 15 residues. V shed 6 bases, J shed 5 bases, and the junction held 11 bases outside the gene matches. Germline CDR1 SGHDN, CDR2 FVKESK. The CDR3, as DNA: TGTGCCAGCAGTCCGACAGGGGCCCTTTTGGAGACCCAGTACTTC. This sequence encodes CASSPTGALLETQYF.

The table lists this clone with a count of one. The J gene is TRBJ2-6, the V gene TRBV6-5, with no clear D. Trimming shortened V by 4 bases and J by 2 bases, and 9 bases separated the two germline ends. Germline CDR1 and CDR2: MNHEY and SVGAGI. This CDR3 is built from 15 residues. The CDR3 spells CASSFDITGANVLTF. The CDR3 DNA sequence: TGTGCCAGCAGTTTCGACATCACTGGGGCCAACGTCCTGACTTTC.

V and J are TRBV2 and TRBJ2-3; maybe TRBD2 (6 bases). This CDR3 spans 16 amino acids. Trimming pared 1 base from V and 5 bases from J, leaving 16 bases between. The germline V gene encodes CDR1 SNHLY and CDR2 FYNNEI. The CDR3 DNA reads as TGTGCCAGCAGTGAAGAGTGGGGGGTAGTTAGAGATACGCAGTATTTT. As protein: CASSEEWGVVRDTQYF.

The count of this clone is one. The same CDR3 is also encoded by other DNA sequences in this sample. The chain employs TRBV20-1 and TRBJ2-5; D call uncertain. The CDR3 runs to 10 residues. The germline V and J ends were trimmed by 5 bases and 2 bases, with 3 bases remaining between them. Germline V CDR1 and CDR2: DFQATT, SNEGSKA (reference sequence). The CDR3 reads CSASQETQYF. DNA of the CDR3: TGCAGTGCTTCACAAGAGACCCAGTACTTC.

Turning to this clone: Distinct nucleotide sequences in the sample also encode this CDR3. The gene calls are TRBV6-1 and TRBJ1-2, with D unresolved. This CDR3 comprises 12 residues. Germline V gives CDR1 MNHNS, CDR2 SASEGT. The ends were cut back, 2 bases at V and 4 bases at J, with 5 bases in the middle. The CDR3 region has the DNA TGTGCCAGCAGTGAAATTACCTATGGCTACACCTTC. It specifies CASSEITYGYTF.

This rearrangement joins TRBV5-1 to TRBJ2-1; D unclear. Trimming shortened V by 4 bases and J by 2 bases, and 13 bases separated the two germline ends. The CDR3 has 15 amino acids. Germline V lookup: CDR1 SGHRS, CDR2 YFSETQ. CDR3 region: CASSLLNTTYNEQFF. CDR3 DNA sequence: TGCGCCAGCAGCCTTTTAAACACTACCTACAATGAGCAGTTCTTC.

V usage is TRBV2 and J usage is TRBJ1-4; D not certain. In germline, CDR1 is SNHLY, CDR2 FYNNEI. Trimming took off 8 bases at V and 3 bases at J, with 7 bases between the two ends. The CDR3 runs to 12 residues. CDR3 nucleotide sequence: TGTGCCAGCCGGGTTTCTAATGAAAAACTGTTTTTT. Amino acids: CASRVSNEKLFF.

This CDR3 is CAWRSQGYNSPLHF. CDR3 coding DNA: TGTGCCTGGAGATCACAGGGCTATAATTCACCCCTCCACTTT. The genes are TRBV30 and TRBJ1-6, with a weak D call TRBD1 (6 bases). The CDR3 runs 14 residues. From germline, CDR1 is GTSNPN and CDR2 SVGIG (reference sequence). Between the trimmed V and J ends, which lost 3 bases and 3 bases, there was a span of 9 bases.

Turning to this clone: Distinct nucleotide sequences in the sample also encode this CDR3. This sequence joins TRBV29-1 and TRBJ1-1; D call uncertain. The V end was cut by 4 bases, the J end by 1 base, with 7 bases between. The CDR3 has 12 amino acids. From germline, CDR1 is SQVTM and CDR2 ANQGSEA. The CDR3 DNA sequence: TGCAGCGTTGCAGCCAGGAACACTGAAGCTTTCTTT. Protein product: CSVAARNTEAFF.

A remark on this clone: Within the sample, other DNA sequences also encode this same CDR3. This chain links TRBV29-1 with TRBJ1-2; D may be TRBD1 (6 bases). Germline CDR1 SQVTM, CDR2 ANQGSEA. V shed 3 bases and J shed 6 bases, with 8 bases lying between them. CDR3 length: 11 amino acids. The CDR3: CSVEGGNGYTF. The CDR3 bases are TGCAGCGTTGAGGGGGGCAATGGCTACACCTTC.

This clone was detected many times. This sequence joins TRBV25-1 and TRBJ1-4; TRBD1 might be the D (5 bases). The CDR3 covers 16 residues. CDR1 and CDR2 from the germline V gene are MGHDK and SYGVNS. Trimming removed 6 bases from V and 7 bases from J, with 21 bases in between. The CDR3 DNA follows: TGTGCCAGCAGCCCCGGAATATGGGCAGGGACTGAAAAACTGTTTTTT. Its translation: CASSPGIWAGTEKLFF. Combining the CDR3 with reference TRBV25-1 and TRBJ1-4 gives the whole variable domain EADIYQTPRYLVIGTGKKITLECSQTMGHDKMYWYQQDPGMELHLIHYSYGVNSTEKGDLSSESTVSRIRTEHFPLTLESARPSHTSQYLCASSPGIWAGTEKLFFGSGTQLSVL.